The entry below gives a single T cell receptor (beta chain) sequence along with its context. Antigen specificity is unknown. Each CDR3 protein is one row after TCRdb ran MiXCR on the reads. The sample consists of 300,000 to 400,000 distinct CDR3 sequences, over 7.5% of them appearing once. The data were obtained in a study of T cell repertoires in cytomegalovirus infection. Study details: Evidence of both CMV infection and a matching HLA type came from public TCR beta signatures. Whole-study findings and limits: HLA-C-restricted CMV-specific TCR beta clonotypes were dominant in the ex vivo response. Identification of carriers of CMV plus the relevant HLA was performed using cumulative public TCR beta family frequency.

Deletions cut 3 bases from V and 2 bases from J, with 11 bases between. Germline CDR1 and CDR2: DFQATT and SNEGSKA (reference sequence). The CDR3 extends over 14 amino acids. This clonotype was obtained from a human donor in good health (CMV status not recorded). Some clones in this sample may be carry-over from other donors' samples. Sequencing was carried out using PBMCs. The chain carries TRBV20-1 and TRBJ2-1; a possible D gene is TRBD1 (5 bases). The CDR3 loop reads CSASWQGPYNEQFF. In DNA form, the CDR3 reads TGCAGTGCTAGTTGGCAGGGTCCCTACAATGAGCAGTTCTTC.